This TCR beta chain derives from a study of T cell repertoires in cytomegalovirus infection. Study context: Peptides in the study included HLA-C-restricted and HLA-B-restricted CMV epitopes. Indicated by public TCR beta signatures were CMV infection and matching HLA type. Findings of the study overall: CMV carriers with the relevant HLA were identified by cumulative public TCR beta family frequency. The response measured ex vivo was dominated by TCR beta clonotypes (HLA-C-restricted and CMV-specific).

Losses at the gene ends were 4 bases for V and 3 bases for J; bases not matched to a gene: 11. This CDR3 spans 17 amino acids. Using its own MiXCR run on the reads, TCRdb lists one record per CDR3 protein. The data show about 900,000 distinct CDR3 sequences, with around 31% seen just once and around an eighth held by the top ten. This clonotype was counted only a few times. What it binds is not known. The sample consisted of cultured CD8+ T cells from PBMCs, taken from culture after CMV antigen stimulation. The clonotype comes from a human donor in good health (CMV status not recorded). Some clones in this sample may be carry-over from other donors' samples. This sequence joins TRBV12-3 or TRBV12-4 and TRBJ2-3; 9 nucleotides match TRBD2. As DNA, the CDR3 is TGTGCCAGCAGTTCAAGTAGCGGGGGAGCGGGGACAGATACGCAGTATTTT. Its translation is CASSSSSGGAGTDTQYF.